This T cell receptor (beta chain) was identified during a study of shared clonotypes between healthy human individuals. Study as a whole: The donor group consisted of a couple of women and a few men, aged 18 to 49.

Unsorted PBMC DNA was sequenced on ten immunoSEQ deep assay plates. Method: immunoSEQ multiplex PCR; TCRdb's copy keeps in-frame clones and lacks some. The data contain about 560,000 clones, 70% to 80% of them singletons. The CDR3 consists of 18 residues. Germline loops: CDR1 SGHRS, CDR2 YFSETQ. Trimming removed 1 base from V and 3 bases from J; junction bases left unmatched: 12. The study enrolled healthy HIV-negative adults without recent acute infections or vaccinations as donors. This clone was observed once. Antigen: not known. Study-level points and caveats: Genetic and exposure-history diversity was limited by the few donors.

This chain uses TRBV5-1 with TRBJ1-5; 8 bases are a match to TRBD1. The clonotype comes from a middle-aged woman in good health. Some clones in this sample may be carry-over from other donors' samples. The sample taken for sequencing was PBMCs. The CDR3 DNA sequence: TGCGCCAGCAGCTTGAATTCTGGAGGGACAGGCATCAATCAGCCCCAGCATTTT. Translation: CASSLNSGGTGINQPQHF. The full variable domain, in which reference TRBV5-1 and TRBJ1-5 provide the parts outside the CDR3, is KAGVTQTPRYLIKTRGQQVTLSCSPISGHRSVSWYQQTPGQGLQFLFEYFSETQRNKGNFPGRFSGRQFSNSRSEMNVSTLELGDSALYLCASSLNSGGTGINQPQHFGDGTRLSIL.